Below are 20 T cell receptor delta chains sequenced from a single sample in a study of gamma-delta T cells after stem cell transplantation. TCRdb redid clone calling on the RT-PCR reads using CATT. The top ten hold 21% of the sample, which has about 2,800 delta-chain clones, 2.5% to 3% seen once. The sample taken for sequencing was gamma-delta T cells. These receptors were obtained from a human donor. It is not recorded whose cells these are; they may come from a transplant donor.

A few counts support this clone. A junction end diverges from the germline sequence, so it may reflect a read error. The genes are TRDV2 and TRDJ3; 10 bases are shared with TRDD3. The CDR3 runs to 20 residues. The V gene's germline CDR1 is GEAIGNYY and CDR2 EKD. In DNA form, the CDR3 reads TGTGCCTGTGACACCCTGTCGGGGGATACGCGAGCCTGTGACACCCGACCGATGTTTTTC. Its translation: CACDTLSGDTRACDTRPMFF.

This clone turned up a few times. A read error is possible here, since a much larger clone lies one base away. The chain uses TRDV2 and TRDJ1; weak D call: TRDD3 (5 bases). Germline CDR1 reads GEAIGNYY; CDR2 reads EKD. Trimming removed 9 bases at V and 0 bases at J, with 16 bases between. The CDR3 runs 14 residues. The CDR3 loop is CASTELGYTDKLIF. CDR3 sequence (DNA): TGTGCCAGTACCGAATTGGGATACACCGATAAACTCATCTTT.

Of note for this clone: TCRdb's protein for this DNA is that of a much larger clone and differs from the translation at residue 4, likely a read error; the protein shown is the DNA translation. V usage is TRDV2 and J usage is TRDJ1; D gene uncertain. Germline V lookup: CDR1 GEAIGNYY, CDR2 EKD. The CDR3 runs 15 residues. CDR3 residues: CACGTVGRYTDKLIF. For the CDR3, the DNA is TGTGCCTGTGGCACCGTTGGGAGGTACACCGATAAACTCATCTTT.

This clone has more than one count but fewer than ten. This likely stems from a read error, as it lies one base from a far larger clone. The sample contains more than one DNA sequence encoding this CDR3. The rearrangement uses TRDV2 and TRDJ1; 13 nucleotides align to TRDD3. The CDR3 is made up of 15 amino acids. In germline, CDR1 is GEAIGNYY, CDR2 EKD. DNA of the CDR3: TGCGCCTGTGACACCGTGGGGACTGGGGGATACGAACTCATCTTT. It codes for CACDTVGTGGYELIF.

With respect to this clone: The protein TCRdb gives is from a much larger clone and does not agree with this DNA's translation at residue 5, likely a read error; the protein shown here comes from the DNA. The chain is built from TRDV2 and TRDJ3, with TRDD3 matching 12 bases. The CDR3 is made up of 19 amino acids. CDR1 is GEAIGNYY, CDR2 EKD, per germline. V shed 3 bases, J shed 0 bases, and the junction held 5 bases outside the gene matches. DNA for the CDR3: TGTGCCTGTGACCCAATACTGGGGGATACCTCCTGGGACACCCGACAGATGTTTTTC. It yields the protein CACDPILGDTSWDTRQMFF.

This clone was detected a few times. The translation of this DNA and the TCRdb protein of a much larger clone differ at residue 13, probably owing to a read error; the protein shown here is translated from the DNA. The chain links TRDV2 to TRDJ1; TRDD3 matches at 13 bases. This CDR3 region has 16 residues. Germline V gene lookup returns CDR1 GEAIGNYY and CDR2 EKD. CDR3 in amino acids: CACDSLLGDTRDRLIF. The CDR3, as DNA: TGTGCCTGTGACTCCTTACTGGGGGATACGCGAGATAGACTCATCTTT.

This clone was counted between two and nine times. TCRdb assigns this DNA the protein of a much larger clone, which departs from its translation at residue 17; this likely reflects a read error, and the protein shown comes from translating the DNA. DNA of the CDR3: TGTGCCTGTGACACCGTTAAACTGGGGGATACGCGTATCTTAACCGATACACTCATCTTT. It translates to CACDTVKLGDTRILTDTLIF. The chain is built from TRDV2 and TRDJ1; the match to TRDD3 covers 13 bases. CDR3 length equals 20 residues. Germline CDR1 and CDR2: GEAIGNYY and EKD.

This clone was detected a few times. The chain uses TRDV2 and TRDJ2, with 7 positions matching TRDD3. Germline values: CDR1 GEAIGNYY, CDR2 EKD. The length of the CDR3 is 17 residues. J lost 0 bases, V lost 3 bases, and 9 bases had no gene match. The CDR3 loop is CACDVWGSDPLTAQLFF. In nucleotides, the CDR3 is TGTGCCTGTGACGTCTGGGGGTCCGATCCTTTGACAGCACAACTCTTCTTT.

A remark on this clone: This DNA's translation differs at residue 13 from TCRdb's protein, which comes from a much larger clone; a read error is likely, and the protein shown is translated from the DNA. This chain links TRDV2 with TRDJ1; 8 bases map to TRDD3. Germline lookup yields CDR1 GEAIGNYY and CDR2 EKD. The J segment lost 0 bases and the V segment lost 0 bases, leaving 14 bases of the junction unmatched. The CDR3 is 19 residues long. The CDR3 region has the DNA TGTGCCTGTGACACCTTGTACTGGGGGGACCTGGACCACACCGATAAACTCATCTTT. As protein: CACDTLYWGDLDHTDKLIF.

By proportion, this clone is medium-sized (0.01 to 0.1%). This chain joins TRDV2 and TRDJ1, with 11 nucleotides matching TRDD3. V shed 2 bases and J 2 bases; nucleotides not matched to a gene: 18. From germline, CDR1 is GEAIGNYY and CDR2 EKD. The CDR3 runs to 20 residues. The CDR3 sequence is CACDKMGDTRSPKGTDKLIF. Here the CDR3 DNA reads TGTGCCTGTGACAAAATGGGGGATACGCGAAGTCCCAAAGGAACCGATAAACTCATCTTT.

This clone was detected only a few times. This likely came from a read error, as a far larger clone is one base away. Other DNA sequences from this sample encode an identical CDR3 as well. The V call is TRDV2, the J call TRDJ1, with 7 positions matching TRDD3. The CDR3 is 15 amino acids. Germline V gene data show CDR1 as GEAIGNYY and CDR2 as EKD. CDR3 sequence (DNA): TGCGCCTGTGACTCTCTACTGGGGACCTCCGATAAACTCATCTTT. Residues: CACDSLLGTSDKLIF.

On this clone itself: A read error likely explains why the TCRdb protein, taken from a much larger clone, differs from this DNA's translation at residue 17; the protein shown is translated from the DNA. The chain uses TRDV2 and TRDJ1; weak D call: TRDD3 (5 bases). This CDR3 is built from 19 residues. From germline, CDR1 is GEAIGNYY and CDR2 EKD. The CDR3 loop reads CACDGPLGGVLIATDKPIF. The CDR3 DNA is TGTGCCTGTGACGGACCCCTAGGGGGGGTACTTATTGCCACCGATAAACCCATCTTT.

This clone has just a few counts. This likely traces to a read error, being one base from a far larger clone. In the same sample, other DNA sequences code for this CDR3. The DNA of the CDR3 is TGTGCCTGTGACACCGCTGGGGGATACAGAGCACAACTCTTCTTC. This sequence encodes CACDTAGGYRAQLFF. The chain combines TRDV2 with TRDJ2; 11 bases agree with TRDD3. The CDR3 is made up of 15 amino acids. Germline V lookup: CDR1 GEAIGNYY, CDR2 EKD.

In its sample, this clone was seen a few times. V usage is TRDV2 and J usage is TRDJ1, with TRDD3 matching over 13 bases. V trimming: 3 bases; J trimming: 3 bases; junction bases outside the gene matches: 18. Germline V lookup: CDR1 GEAIGNYY, CDR2 EKD. This CDR3 comprises 20 residues. For the CDR3, the DNA is TGTGCCTGTGACTCCCTTCCAACTACTGGGGGATACGGTTGGGCCGATAAACTCATCTTT. Its translation is CACDSLPTTGGYGWADKLIF.

Concerning this clone: TCRdb lists the protein of a much larger clone for this DNA, which differs at residue 6, so this is likely a read error; the protein given here is translated from the DNA itself. V gene TRDV2 combines with J gene TRDJ1; unclear D gene. The CDR3 is 18 amino acids. The V end was cut by 0 bases, the J end by 0 bases, with 19 bases between. Germline assignment: CDR1 GEAIGNYY and CDR2 EKD. The CDR3 here is CACDTSSGPSTYTDKLIF. The CDR3 DNA sequence: TGTGCCTGTGACACCTCGTCCGGTCCCTCTACATACACCGATAAACTCATCTTT.

Of note for this clone: TCRdb's protein, taken from a much larger clone, differs from this DNA's translation at residue 7, likely owing to a read error; the protein displayed comes from the DNA. The chain uses TRDV2 and TRDJ3; D possibly corresponds to TRDD3 (6 bases). This CDR3 contains 15 residues. Trimming shortened V by 3 bases and J by 17 bases, and 22 bases separated the two germline ends. CDR1 is GEAIGNYY, CDR2 EKD, per germline. The CDR3 sequence: CACDAIPGDLKKMFF. The CDR3 region has the DNA TGTGCCTGTGACGCTATACCGGGGGACCTAAAGAAGATGTTTTTC.

This clone showed up just a few times. A far larger clone differs by one base, so this is likely a read error. This CDR3 is also generated by other DNA sequences in the sample. This chain's CDR3 is CACDSLPTELGSNTDKLIF. In DNA, the CDR3 is TGTGCCTGTGACTCCCTCCCTACTGAACTGGGGTCCAACACCGATAAACTCATCTTT. V is TRDV2 and J is TRDJ1; 7 bases match TRDD3. Germline CDR1 and CDR2: GEAIGNYY and EKD. The V gene end was trimmed by 3 bases and the J gene end by 0 bases; junction bases not matched to a gene: 18. CDR3 length: 19 residues.

Of note for this clone: This DNA's translation and the protein TCRdb lists, from a much larger clone, do not match at residue 4, likely due to a read error; the protein shown is translated from the DNA. The genes are TRDV2 and TRDJ1; 7 bases match TRDD3. The CDR3 is made up of 17 amino acids. Germline CDR1 reads GEAIGNYY; CDR2 reads EKD. With V trimmed by 7 bases and J by 0 bases, 16 bases remained unmatched. CDR3 DNA sequence: TGTGCCTGCAATAGGCTACTGGGGCACCAGAACACCGATAAACTCATCTTT. This translates into CACNRLLGHQNTDKLIF.

About this clone itself: TCRdb's protein, taken from a much larger clone, differs from this DNA's translation at residue 7, likely owing to a read error; the protein displayed comes from the DNA. The chain employs TRDV2 and TRDJ1, with TRDD3 matching over 12 bases. Germline-derived CDR1 and CDR2 are GEAIGNYY and EKD. Trimming at V came to 0 bases and at J to 2 bases, leaving 12 bases not matched to a gene. The CDR3 totals 19 residues. In DNA, the CDR3 is TGTGCCTGTGACACCGTGCCTACTGGGGGATACTTGGAAACCGATAAACTCATCTTT. Its translation: CACDTVPTGGYLETDKLIF.

The chain links TRDV2 to TRDJ1, with 12 bases aligning to TRDD3. J lost 11 bases, V lost 6 bases, and 9 bases had no gene match. In germline, CDR1 is GEAIGNYY, CDR2 EKD. The CDR3 has 13 amino acids. The CDR3 loop reads CACFVLGDTQLIF. The DNA for the CDR3 is TGTGCCTGTTTCGTACTGGGGGATACTCAGCTCATCTTT.